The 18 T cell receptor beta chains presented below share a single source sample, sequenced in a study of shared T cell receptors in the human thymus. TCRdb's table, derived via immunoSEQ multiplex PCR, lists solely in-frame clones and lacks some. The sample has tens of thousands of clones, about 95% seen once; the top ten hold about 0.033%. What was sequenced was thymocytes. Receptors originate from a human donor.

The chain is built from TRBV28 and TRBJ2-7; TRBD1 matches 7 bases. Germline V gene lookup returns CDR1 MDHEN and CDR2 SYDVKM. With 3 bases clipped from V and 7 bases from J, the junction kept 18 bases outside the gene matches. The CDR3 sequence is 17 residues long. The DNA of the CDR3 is TGTGCCAGCAGTTTGCCGCTCCGGGACAGTAGGGTTTTTGAGCAGTACTTC. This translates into CASSLPLRDSRVFEQYF.

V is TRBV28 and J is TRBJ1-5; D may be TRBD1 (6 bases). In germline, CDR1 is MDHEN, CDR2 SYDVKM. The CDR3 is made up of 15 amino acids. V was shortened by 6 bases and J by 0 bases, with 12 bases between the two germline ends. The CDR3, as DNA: TGTGCCAGCAGACATAGGGGGGATAGCAATCAGCCCCAGCATTTT. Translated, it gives CASRHRGDSNQPQHF.

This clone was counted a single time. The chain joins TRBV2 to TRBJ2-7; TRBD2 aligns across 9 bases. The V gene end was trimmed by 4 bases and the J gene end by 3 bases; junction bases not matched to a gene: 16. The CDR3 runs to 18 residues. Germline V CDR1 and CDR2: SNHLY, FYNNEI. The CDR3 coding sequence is TGTGCCAGCAGTGTTAGGGGGGGGCCTAGCGGGGCCTTCTACGAGCAGTACTTC. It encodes CASSVRGGPSGAFYEQYF.

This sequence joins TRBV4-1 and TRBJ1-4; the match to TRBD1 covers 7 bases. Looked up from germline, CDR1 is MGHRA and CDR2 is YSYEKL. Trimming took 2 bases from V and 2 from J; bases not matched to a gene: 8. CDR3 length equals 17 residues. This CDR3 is CASSQPLPDRTNEKLFF. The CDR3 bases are TGCGCCAGCAGCCAACCTCTCCCGGACAGGACTAATGAAAAACTGTTTTTT.

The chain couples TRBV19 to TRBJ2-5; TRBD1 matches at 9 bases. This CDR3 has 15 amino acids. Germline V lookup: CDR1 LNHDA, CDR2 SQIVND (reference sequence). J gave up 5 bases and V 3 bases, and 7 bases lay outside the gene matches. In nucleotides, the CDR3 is TGTGCCAGTAGTATCGGGACAGGGCTTTGGGAGACCCAGTACTTC. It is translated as CASSIGTGLWETQYF.

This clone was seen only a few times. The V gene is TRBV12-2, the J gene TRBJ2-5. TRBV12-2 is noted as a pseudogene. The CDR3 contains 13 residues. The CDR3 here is CASRLAGQETQYF. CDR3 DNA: TGTGCAAGTCGCTTAGCGGGGCAAGAGACCCAGTACTTC.

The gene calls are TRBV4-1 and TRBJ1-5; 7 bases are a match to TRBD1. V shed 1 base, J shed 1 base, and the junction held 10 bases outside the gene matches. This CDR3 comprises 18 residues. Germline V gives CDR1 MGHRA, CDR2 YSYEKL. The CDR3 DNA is TGCGCCAGCAGCCAAGGAAGGAGGGGGCGGATGAGCAATCAGCCCCAGCATTTT. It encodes CASSQGRRGRMSNQPQHF.

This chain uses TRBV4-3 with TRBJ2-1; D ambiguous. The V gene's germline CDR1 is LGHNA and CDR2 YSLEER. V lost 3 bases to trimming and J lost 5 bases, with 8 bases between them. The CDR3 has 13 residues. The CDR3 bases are TGCGCCAGCAGCCATCCCCAAAACAATGAGCAGTTCTTC. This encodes CASSHPQNNEQFF.

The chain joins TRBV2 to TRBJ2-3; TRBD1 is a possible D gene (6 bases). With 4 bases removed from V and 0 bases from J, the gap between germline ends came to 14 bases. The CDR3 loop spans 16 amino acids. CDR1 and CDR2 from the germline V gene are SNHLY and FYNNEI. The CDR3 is CASSASDSYSTDTQYF. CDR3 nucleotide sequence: TGTGCCAGCAGTGCGTCGGACAGCTATAGCACAGATACGCAGTATTTT.

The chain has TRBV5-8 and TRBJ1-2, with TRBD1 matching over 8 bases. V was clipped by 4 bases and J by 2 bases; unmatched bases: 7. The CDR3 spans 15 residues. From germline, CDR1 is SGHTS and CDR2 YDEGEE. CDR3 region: CASSPRDRMNYGYTF. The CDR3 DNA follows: TGTGCCAGCAGCCCCAGGGACAGGATGAACTATGGCTACACCTTC.

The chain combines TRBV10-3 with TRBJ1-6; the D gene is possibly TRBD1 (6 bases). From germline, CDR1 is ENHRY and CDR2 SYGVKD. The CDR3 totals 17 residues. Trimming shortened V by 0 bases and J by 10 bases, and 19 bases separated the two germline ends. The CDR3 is CAISESISKGVGSPLHF. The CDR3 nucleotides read TGTGCCATCAGTGAGTCGATATCAAAGGGGGTAGGGTCACCCCTCCACTTT.

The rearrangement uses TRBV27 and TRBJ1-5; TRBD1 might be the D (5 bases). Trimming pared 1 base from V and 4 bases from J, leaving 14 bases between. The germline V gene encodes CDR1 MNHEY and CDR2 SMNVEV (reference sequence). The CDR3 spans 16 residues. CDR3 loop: CASSLLEGLGNQPQHF. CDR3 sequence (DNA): TGTGCCAGCAGTTTATTGGAGGGGTTGGGAAATCAGCCCCAGCATTTT.

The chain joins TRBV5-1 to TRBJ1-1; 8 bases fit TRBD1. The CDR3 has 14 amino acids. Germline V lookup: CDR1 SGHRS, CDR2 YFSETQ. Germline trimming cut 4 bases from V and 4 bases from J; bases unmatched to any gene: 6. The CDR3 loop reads CASSNRQGSTEAFF. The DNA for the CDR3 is TGCGCCAGCAGCAATCGACAGGGGAGCACTGAAGCTTTCTTT.

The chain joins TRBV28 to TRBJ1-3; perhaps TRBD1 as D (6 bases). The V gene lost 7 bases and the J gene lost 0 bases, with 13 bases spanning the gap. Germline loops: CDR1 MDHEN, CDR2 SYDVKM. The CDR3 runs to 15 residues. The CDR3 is CASTLEGGSGNTIYF. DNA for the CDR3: TGTGCCAGCACCCTGGAAGGGGGCTCTGGAAACACCATATATTTT.

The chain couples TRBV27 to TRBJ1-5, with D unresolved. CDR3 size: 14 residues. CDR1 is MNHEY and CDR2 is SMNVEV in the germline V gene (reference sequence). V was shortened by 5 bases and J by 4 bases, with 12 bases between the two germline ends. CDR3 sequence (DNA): TGTGCCAGCAGTCAAGCCCGGCTTAATCAGCCCCAGCATTTT. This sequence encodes CASSQARLNQPQHF.

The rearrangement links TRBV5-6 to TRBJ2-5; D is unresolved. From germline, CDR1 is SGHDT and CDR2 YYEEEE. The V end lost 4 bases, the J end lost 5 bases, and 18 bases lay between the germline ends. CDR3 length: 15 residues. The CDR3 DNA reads TGTGCCAGCAGCCGGCCACTGGGGTATATGGAGACCCAGTACTTC. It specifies CASSRPLGYMETQYF.

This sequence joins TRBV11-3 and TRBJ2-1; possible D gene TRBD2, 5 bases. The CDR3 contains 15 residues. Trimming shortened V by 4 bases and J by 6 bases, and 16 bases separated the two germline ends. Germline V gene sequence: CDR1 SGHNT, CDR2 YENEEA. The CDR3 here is CASSSGSVRFNEQFF. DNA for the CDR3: TGTGCCAGCAGCTCTGGTAGCGTTCGCTTCAATGAGCAGTTCTTC.

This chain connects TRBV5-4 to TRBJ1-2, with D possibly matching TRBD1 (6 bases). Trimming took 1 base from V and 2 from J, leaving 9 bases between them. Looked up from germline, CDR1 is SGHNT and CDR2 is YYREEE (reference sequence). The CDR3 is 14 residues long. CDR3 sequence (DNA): TGTGCCAGCAGCTTGACAGGGCCAAACTATGGCTACACCTTC. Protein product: CASSLTGPNYGYTF. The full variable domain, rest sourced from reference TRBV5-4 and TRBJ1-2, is ETGVTQSPTHLIKTRGQQVTLRCSSQSGHNTVSWYQQALGQGPQFIFQYYREEENGRGNFPPRFSGLQFPNYSSELNVNALELDDSALYLCASSLTGPNYGYTFGSGTRLTVV.